Sequencing of this T cell receptor (beta chain) was carried out in a study of CD8+CD57+ T cells in acquired aplastic anemia. Study-level results: The study identified roughly 29 CD8+ CDR3 sequences shared by patients and controls.

As concerns this clonotype: Its antigen is undetermined. It is likely a read error, because the conserved phenylalanine at the end of the CDR3 is missing. No DNA is shown, since the ends of the CDR3 on it are uncertain; the CDR3 is the one TCRdb lists.

Flow cytometry had shown expanded CD8+CD57+ cells in the patients chosen for sequencing. Researchers used genomic DNA as the template to profile TCR beta VDJ and CDR3. MiXCR was run by TCRdb on the reads, yielding one entry per CDR3 protein. The data hold roughly 250,000 distinct CDR3 sequences, with around 82% observed a single time. The sequenced sample consisted of sorted CD4+, CD8+, or CD8+CD57+ T cells (not recorded which) from PBMCs. This receptor was taken from a human donor with aplastic anemia.

The CDR3 spells CASSAGSGSHPHY. This chain links TRBV7-2 with TRBJ1-6; the table calls TRBD1, which could not be checked here. CDR1 SGHTA and CDR2 FQGNSA come from the germline V gene. The CDR3 numbers 13 amino acids, ends counted.